This TCR beta chain was identified during a study of Ad26.COV2.S vaccination and SARS-CoV-2 variants. Study context: Among those in the COV1001 Ad26.COV2.S trial arm was the donor.

Only in-frame clones appear in the TCRdb table, and some are missing; sequencing was by immunoSEQ multiplex PCR. This sample has hundreds of thousands of clones, with 80% to 90% found just once. This CDR3 has 17 residues. Germline values: CDR1 SGHTA, CDR2 FQGNSA. The V gene end was trimmed by 2 bases and the J gene end by 5 bases; junction bases not matched to a gene: 12. Regarding treatment: 19 received Ad26.COV2.S at low or high dose, single or two shots; roughly 5 received placebo; per-sample allocation not given. Repertoires come from day 63 after the first vaccine or placebo injection. As regards this clone: No antigen is known for it.

The study's findings and limits: Overall T cell responses may have been underestimated by the analyses of TCR breadth and depth. Vaccinees reportedly had broad spike-specific CD8+ and CD4+ T cell responses. Similar non-spike TCR breadth was observed in recipients of vaccine and of placebo.

The sample here was peripheral blood, taken in a trial of Ad26.COV2.S vaccine versus placebo. V and J are TRBV7-2 and TRBJ2-7; 10 bases line up with TRBD1. The TCR was taken from a person aged 18-65 years who received the Ad26.COV2.S COVID-19 vaccine or a placebo. CDR3 amino acids: CASSLFPPTGGSHEQYF. CDR3 coding DNA: TGTGCCAGCAGCTTATTCCCCCCGACAGGGGGCTCTCACGAGCAGTACTTC.